Listed here are 14 T cell receptor beta chains from one sample, sequenced in a study of cytomegalovirus exposure and HLA in healthy donors (TCRdb year 2017). Library preparation employed the immunoSEQ multiplex PCR assay. For the multiplex PCR, a mixture combining 60 forward primers for TCR Vbeta segments and 13 reverse primers for TCR Jbeta segments was used. In its TCRdb copy, this immuneACCESS table keeps in-frame sequences only and misses some clones. Where compared with another copy, unresolved V genes explain less than half of these, and the others have no known cause. This sample lists over 95,000 clones; over 75% were detected once. Of the sample, around 2.7% is held by the ten largest clones. Sequenced sample: PBMCs. These receptors all stem from a woman aged 18 to 35 in good health and CMV-seronegative.

The chain links TRBV4-2 to TRBJ2-3, with a tentative D call TRBD1 (5 bases). The CDR3 extends over 14 amino acids. Trimming cost V 1 base and J 4 bases, with 9 bases left between them. Germline CDR1 reads LGHNA; CDR2 reads YNFKEQ. CDR3 region: CASSQVWGADTQYF. CDR3 coding DNA: TGTGCCAGCAGCCAAGTGTGGGGCGCAGATACGCAGTATTTT.

The chain joins TRBV28 to TRBJ1-6; weak D call: TRBD1 (6 bases). CDR3 length equals 17 residues. Germline V CDR1 and CDR2: MDHEN, SYDVKM. Trimming left V 7 bases short and J 0 bases short, with 16 bases between. The CDR3 loop reads CASTSPQGSSYNSPLHF. CDR3 DNA sequence: TGTGCCAGCACCTCCCCGCAGGGGAGCTCCTATAATTCACCCCTCCACTTT. Using reference TRBV28 and TRBJ1-6 for the parts outside the CDR3, the full variable domain is DVKVTQSSRYLVKRTGEKVFLECVQDMDHENMFWYRQDPGLGLRLIYFSYDVKMKEKGDIPEGYSVSREKKERFSLILESASTNQTSMYLCASTSPQGSSYNSPLHFGNGTRLTVT.

J is TRBJ1-1 and V is TRBV6-5; D gene unclear. Trimming removed 7 bases at V and 11 bases at J, with 14 bases between. The CDR3 contains 11 residues. Germline CDR1 is MNHEY and CDR2 is SVGAGI. Here the CDR3 DNA reads TGTGCCAGCAACTACGGGTCTGTGGCTTTCTTT. This sequence encodes CASNYGSVAFF.

Only one count was recorded for this clone. The chain employs TRBV7-2 and TRBJ1-5, with 11 bases that match TRBD1. CDR1 is SGHTA, CDR2 FQGNSA, per germline. V was clipped by 5 bases and J by 4 bases; unmatched bases: 7. This CDR3 is 16 amino acids long. The CDR3 nucleotides are TGTGCCAGCAGCCACAAGGGACAGGGGGATAATCAGCCCCAGCATTTT. This gives the protein CASSHKGQGDNQPQHF.

This chain uses TRBV30 with TRBJ1-1, with TRBD1 matching over 9 bases. The V segment lost 3 bases and the J segment 5 bases; nucleotides outside the gene matches: 7. Germline CDR1 is GTSNPN and CDR2 is SVGIG (reference sequence). This CDR3 is built from 14 residues. CDR3 region: CAWRDRGGGTEAFF. The CDR3 DNA reads as TGTGCCTGGAGGGACAGGGGAGGGGGGACTGAAGCTTTCTTT.

The J gene is TRBJ1-4, the V gene TRBV6-6, with D uncertain. The V gene lost 7 bases and the J gene lost 8 bases, with 11 bases spanning the gap. Germline V gene lookup returns CDR1 MNHNY and CDR2 SVGAGI (reference sequence). The CDR3 totals 12 residues. CDR3 amino acids: CASTSLAEKLFF. Written as DNA, the CDR3 is TGTGCCAGCACCTCCCTGGCCGAAAAACTGTTTTTT.

The V and J genes are TRBV5-6 and TRBJ2-7; the D gene is possibly TRBD1 (6 bases). This CDR3 comprises 14 residues. Per the germline V gene, CDR1 is SGHDT and CDR2 is YYEEEE. Between the trimmed V and J ends, which lost 0 bases and 6 bases, there was a span of 13 bases. CDR3 in amino acids: CASSLGQEYGEQYF. The CDR3 DNA reads as TGTGCCAGCAGCTTGGGACAGGAATATGGCGAGCAGTACTTC.

The V gene is TRBV5-4, the J gene TRBJ2-1; tentatively, D is TRBD1 (5 bases). The CDR3 consists of 15 residues. V was clipped by 0 bases and J by 2 bases, with 9 bases between them. Germline loops: CDR1 SGHNT, CDR2 YYREEE (reference sequence). The CDR3 is CASSLDAGPYNEQFF. CDR3 in DNA: TGTGCCAGCAGCTTGGATGCAGGGCCCTACAATGAGCAGTTCTTC.

The rearrangement links TRBV15 to TRBJ2-7; D may be TRBD2 (6 bases). CDR1 is LNHNV, CDR2 YYDKDF, per germline (reference sequence). The CDR3 runs 16 residues. The ends were cut back, 5 bases at V and 2 bases at J, with 19 bases in the middle. CDR3 in amino acids: CATSGLWRGETYEQYF. In DNA, the CDR3 is TGTGCCACCAGCGGACTGTGGCGGGGTGAGACCTACGAGCAGTACTTC.

This sequence joins TRBV29-1 and TRBJ1-5; 7 nucleotides agree with TRBD1. This CDR3 has 14 amino acids. V lost 5 bases to trimming and J lost 5 bases; unmatched junction nucleotides: 9. Germline assignment: CDR1 SQVTM and CDR2 ANQGSEA. As DNA, the CDR3 is TGCAGCGTTCTCGGCAGGGGGACTTATCAGCCCCAGCATTTT. Translated: CSVLGRGTYQPQHF.

This sequence joins TRBV4-2 and TRBJ2-1; D is unclear. CDR3 length equals 15 residues. The V gene's germline CDR1 is LGHNA and CDR2 YNFKEQ. Trimming pared 1 base from V and 3 bases from J, leaving 10 bases between. The CDR3 sequence: CASSQVGDIYNEQFF. The CDR3, as DNA: TGTGCCAGCAGCCAAGTTGGCGACATCTACAATGAGCAGTTCTTC.

J is TRBJ2-1 and V is TRBV2, with D possibly matching TRBD2 (5 bases). The CDR3 extends over 14 amino acids. V shed 8 bases and J shed 0 bases, with 11 bases lying between them. Germline lookup yields CDR1 SNHLY and CDR2 FYNNEI. For the CDR3, the DNA is TGTGCCAGCCTCGGCGGGTCCTCCTACAATGAGCAGTTCTTC. The encoded protein is CASLGGSSYNEQFF.

The chain uses TRBV5-4 and TRBJ1-1, with D maybe TRBD1 (5 bases). Germline V CDR1 and CDR2: SGHNT, YYREEE (reference sequence). V lost 0 bases to trimming and J lost 7 bases, with 16 bases between them. The CDR3 is 15 residues long. The CDR3 DNA follows: TGTGCCAGCAGCTTGGGGGGTCAGGGTATTGGTGAAGCTTTCTTT. Protein sequence: CASSLGGQGIGEAFF.

This rearrangement joins TRBV7-9 to TRBJ2-7; 10 bases match TRBD1. J gave up 3 bases and V 5 bases, and 4 bases lay outside the gene matches. This CDR3 comprises 14 residues. Germline loops: CDR1 SEHNR, CDR2 FQNEAQ (reference sequence). CDR3 protein: CASSEGQGLYEQYF. CDR3 in DNA: TGTGCCAGCAGCGAGGGACAGGGGCTCTACGAGCAGTACTTC.